Given below is one T cell receptor beta chain in context. The data are from a study of T-cell memory formation after mild COVID-19. TCRdb called the 5' RACE reads again in MiXCR, with one record for every CDR3 protein. Among around 250,000 distinct CDR3 sequences listed, roughly 16% were seen once. The sequenced sample consisted of PBMCs or a T cell subset sorted from them (not recorded which). This clonotype was obtained from a man between 18 and 35 years old who had mild COVID-19 (a few samples of this study predate the infection). Cell type and time point are not known.

In nucleotides, the CDR3 is TGCGCCAGCAGCTTCAGCGGGGTCTCACAAAAGCAGTTCTTC. Translated: CASSFSGVSQKQFF. The chain employs TRBV5-1 and TRBJ2-1; 7 positions match TRBD2. CDR1 and CDR2 (germline): SGHRS, YFSETQ. V lost 2 bases, J lost 11 bases, and 10 bases stayed unmatched. The CDR3 runs 14 residues.